One and the same sample provided the 4 T cell receptor beta chains below, sequenced in a study of CD8+ T cells in alopecia areata. Sequencing templates came from extracted RNA that was reverse transcribed into cDNA. The data were produced by immunoSEQ multiplex PCR, yet TCRdb's version contains in-frame clones alone and is incomplete. The table records about 11,000 clones, about 59% of them present only once. The study team obtained lesional scalp punch biopsies and peripheral blood from alopecia areata patients. Sequenced sample: skin. The origin of the receptors is a human donor with alopecia areata.

The chain uses TRBV19 and TRBJ1-2; 8 positions match TRBD1. CDR1 is LNHDA, CDR2 SQIVND, per germline (reference sequence). V shed 4 bases, J shed 6 bases, and the junction held 7 bases outside the gene matches. The CDR3 length is 14 residues. The CDR3 loop reads CASSRPGQVDGYTF. For the CDR3, the DNA is TGTGCCAGTAGTAGACCGGGACAGGTGGATGGCTACACCTTC.

This clone was counted a few times. V is TRBV29-1 and J is TRBJ1-5, with D unclear. The CDR3 has 13 residues. V gave up 5 bases and J gave up 2 bases, with 10 bases separating them. The V gene's germline CDR1 is SQVTM and CDR2 ANQGSEA. The CDR3 DNA reads as TGCAGCGTTACTGTCGAGGGCAATCAGCCCCAGCATTTT. Protein sequence: CSVTVEGNQPQHF.

The genes are TRBV2 and TRBJ1-2; a weak D match, TRBD1 (5 bases). V shed 7 bases and J shed 6 bases, with 9 bases lying between them. The germline V gene encodes CDR1 SNHLY and CDR2 FYNNEI. This CDR3 region has 11 residues. The CDR3 is CASTLRDGYTF. Written as DNA, the CDR3 is TGTGCCAGCACTCTCAGGGATGGCTACACCTTC.

The rearrangement links TRBV29-1 to TRBJ1-1; 7 nucleotides align to TRBD1. V dropped 4 bases and J dropped 4; count of bases not matched to a gene: 3. The CDR3 has 12 amino acids. Germline assignment: CDR1 SQVTM and CDR2 ANQGSEA. The CDR3 protein is CSVAGGVTEAFF. The DNA of the CDR3 is TGCAGCGTTGCAGGGGGTGTCACTGAAGCTTTCTTT.